The clone carrying this TCR beta chain was counted many times. The antigen is undetermined. Amplification targeted TCR beta CDR3 regions from RNA transcripts. Carried out on the TCR CDR3, a first-round RT-PCR used the HTBI primer set. Using its own MiXCR run on the multiplex PCR reads, TCRdb lists one record per CDR3 protein. The data hold 550,000 to 800,000 distinct CDR3 sequences, with 15% to 20% observed a single time. The CDR3 runs to 15 residues. CDR1 is KGHSH and CDR2 is LQKENI in the germline V gene. Germline trimming cut 3 bases from V and 4 bases from J; bases unmatched to any gene: 8. Clinicians diagnosed patients from clinical symptoms, serum thyroxine and TRAb, thyroid ultrasound and orbital computed tomography. This specimen comes from a study of T cells in Graves' hyperthyroidism and ophthalmopathy. Study-wide points: Ophthalmopathy and stable hyperthyroidism were told apart by a 13 V-J model. Clonotypes that were expanded in thyroid above 0.001 mostly appeared in blood too.

The sample taken for sequencing was blood. The rearrangement uses TRBV18 and TRBJ1-2, with 7 positions matching TRBD1. The sequence came from a man aged 50 to 60 with Graves' hyperthyroidism. The CDR3 DNA follows: TGTGCCAGCTCACCTGAGACAGGGACTCTCTATGGCTACACCTTC. Its protein product is CASSPETGTLYGYTF.